This T cell receptor (beta chain) was documented in a study of blood T cell repertoires in COVID-19. Study information: PBMCs, B-cell-depleted T cells, or T cells were the source of the cDNA or gDNA that made up the material.

Original processing methods: From reference gene primer amplification, estimates of nucleated cell counts were derived. The table came from immunoSEQ multiplex PCR; TCRdb's copy has only in-frame clones and leaves some out. V, J and clone size reflect that table, while D and trimming were determined from the DNA. Of over 200,000 clones listed, around nine tenths were seen once; the top ten hold 1.5%. The V and J ends lost 3 bases and 4 bases, in that order; junction bases with no gene match: 7. The CDR3 spans 15 residues. From germline, CDR1 is GTSNPN and CDR2 SVGIG (reference sequence). The chain links TRBV30 to TRBJ1-5; TRBD1 aligns across 9 bases. Material for sequencing was peripheral blood. The clonotype originates from a man younger than 35 with active or convalescent COVID-19. In DNA form, the CDR3 reads TGTGCCTGGAGCGGAAGAGGGACAGGGAATCAGCCCCAGCATTTT. It translates to CAWSGRGTGNQPQHF.